This is a list of T cell receptor beta chains from one sample in a study of T cells after yellow fever vaccination. TCRdb re-called the 5' RACE reads through MiXCR, storing one row per CDR3 protein. Of about 350,000 distinct CDR3 sequences listed, around 12% are singletons. The specimen was CD4+ T cells sorted from PBMCs, collected 15 days after the yellow fever booster vaccination. Receptors originate from a man between 18 and 35 years old who received the YFV17D yellow fever vaccine. CDR3s include the opening cysteine and the closing phenylalanine or tryptophan. D genes are given only for firm matches. A row's size may be missing; if present it is once, few, many or a size class.

cdr3_nt cdr3_aa cdr3_length v_call d_call j_call clone_size
TGTGCCAGCAGTCTCCCGGGGAGGGGTAGAACTGAAGCTTTCTTT CASSLPGRGRTEAFF 15 TRBV6-2/TRBV6-3 NA TRBJ1-1 NA
TGCGCCAGCAGGTCACTAGCGACGAACACCGGGGAGCTGTTTTTT CASRSLATNTGELFF 15 TRBV5-1 TRBD2 TRBJ2-2 many
TGTGCCAGCAGTTACTCGTGGGCTACCACCACCGGGGAGCTGTTTTTT CASSYSWATTTGELFF 16 TRBV6-2/TRBV6-3 NA TRBJ2-2 NA
TGCGCCAGCAGCCAAGAGGAGGTTAGCTCCTACAATGAGCAGTTCTTC CASSQEEVSSYNEQFF 16 TRBV4-3 NA TRBJ2-1 NA
TGTGCCATCAGTGAGTCCACCCTGGTAGTGTTGGGACAGGGTCGTGAAAAACTGTTTTTT CAISESTLVVLGQGREKLFF 20 TRBV10-3 TRBD1 TRBJ1-4 NA
TGTGCCAGCAGCTACCCCGGGACTCCAACCACAGATACGCAGTATTTT CASSYPGTPTTDTQYF 16 TRBV3-1 NA TRBJ2-3 NA
TGTGCCAGCAGCTGGACGGGAAGTGGCATTCAGTACTTC CASSWTGSGIQYF 13 TRBV7-9 NA TRBJ2-4 NA
TGTGCCAGCAGTTACTCTAGCTACACCTCAAGAATCACGAACTTC CASSYSSYTSRITNF 15 TRBV6-5 NA TRBJ1-2 NA
TGCAGTGCTAGGGGGGGGTTAGCGGGGCCCTACGAGCAGTACTTC CSARGGLAGPYEQYF 15 TRBV20-1 TRBD2 TRBJ2-7 NA
TGCGCCAGCAGCCAGATGGATGGAGATACGCAGTATTTT CASSQMDGDTQYF 13 TRBV5-1 NA TRBJ2-3 many
TGTGCCAGCAGCGAAAGCGGGCGGACCTACAATGAGCAGTTCTTC CASSESGRTYNEQFF 15 TRBV5-4 NA TRBJ2-1 NA
TGCAGTGCTAGTTCCCCGGCCTACGAGCAGTACTTC CSASSPAYEQYF 12 TRBV20-1 NA TRBJ2-7 few
TGCGCCAGCAGCCGCTGGAGTTATAGGGGGGAGGCCTCTGGGGCCAACGTCCTGACTTTC CASSRWSYRGEASGANVLTF 20 TRBV4-3 NA TRBJ2-6 few
TGTGCCAGCAGTTTATATACTAGCGGGGACAATGAGCAGTTCTTC CASSLYTSGDNEQFF 15 TRBV28 TRBD2 TRBJ2-1 NA